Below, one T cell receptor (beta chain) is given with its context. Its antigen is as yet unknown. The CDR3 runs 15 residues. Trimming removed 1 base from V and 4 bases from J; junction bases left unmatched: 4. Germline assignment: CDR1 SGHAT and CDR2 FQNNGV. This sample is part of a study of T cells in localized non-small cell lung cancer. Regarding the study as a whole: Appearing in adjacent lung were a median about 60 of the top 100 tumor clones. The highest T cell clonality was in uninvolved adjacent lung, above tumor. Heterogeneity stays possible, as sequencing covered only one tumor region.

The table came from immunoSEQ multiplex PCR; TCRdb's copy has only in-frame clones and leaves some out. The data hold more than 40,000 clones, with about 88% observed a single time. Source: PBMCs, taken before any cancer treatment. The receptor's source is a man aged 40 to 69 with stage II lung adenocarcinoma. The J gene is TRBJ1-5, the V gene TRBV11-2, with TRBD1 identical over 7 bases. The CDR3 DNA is TGTGCCAGCAGCTTAGCGGGACAGACAAATCAGCCCCAGCATTTT. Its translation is CASSLAGQTNQPQHF.